The 10 T cell receptor beta chains presented below share a single source sample, sequenced in a study of cytomegalovirus exposure and HLA in healthy donors. TCRdb's copy holds only in-frame clones and misses some; the assay was immunoSEQ multiplex PCR. Here the sample spans around 130,000 clones, roughly 86% being singletons. Specimen: PBMCs. All receptors come from a man aged 25 to 40 in good health and CMV-seronegative.

J is TRBJ2-7 and V is TRBV6-5, with 9 bases aligning to TRBD1. This CDR3 contains 13 residues. Germline assignment: CDR1 MNHEY and CDR2 SVGAGI. After removal of 4 bases from V and 3 bases from J, the junction contained 1 base not matched to a gene. This CDR3 is CASSSTGGYEQYF. CDR3 in DNA: TGTGCCAGCAGTTCGACAGGGGGCTACGAGCAGTACTTC.

This CDR3 reads CASSLAGQGAPYEQYF. DNA of the CDR3: TGTGCCAGCAGCTTAGCCGGGCAGGGCGCGCCCTACGAGCAGTACTTC. This rearrangement joins TRBV7-2 to TRBJ2-7, with TRBD1 as a possible D gene (5 bases). CDR1 and CDR2 (germline): SGHTA, FQGNSA. The V end was cut by 0 bases, the J end by 2 bases, with 14 bases between. The CDR3 covers 16 residues.

A single count supports this clone. The gene calls are TRBV6-5 and TRBJ1-5; possible D gene TRBD1, 5 bases. The V and J ends lost 7 bases and 0 bases respectively, with 13 bases between them. The CDR3 totals 15 residues. Per the germline V gene, CDR1 is MNHEY and CDR2 is SVGAGI. The CDR3 reads CASTTGLYSNQPQHF. The CDR3 DNA follows: TGTGCCAGCACCACAGGTCTCTATAGCAATCAGCCCCAGCATTTT.

The chain joins TRBV19 to TRBJ1-5; unclear D gene. Germline V CDR1 and CDR2: LNHDA, SQIVND (reference sequence). CDR3 length: 15 residues. V shed 7 bases and J shed 2 bases, with 15 bases lying between them. CDR3 protein: CASTKRDEGNQPQHF. DNA of the CDR3: TGTGCCAGTACTAAGAGGGATGAGGGCAATCAGCCCCAGCATTTT.

The chain joins TRBV11-2 to TRBJ1-5; tentative D call: TRBD1 (5 bases). The CDR3 contains 14 residues. Per the germline V gene, CDR1 is SGHAT and CDR2 is FQNNGV. The V and J ends lost 1 base and 6 bases respectively, with 10 bases between them. The CDR3 is CASSLGQGGQPQHF. CDR3 bases: TGTGCCAGCAGCTTAGGGCAGGGTGGTCAGCCCCAGCATTTT. The whole variable domain, remainder taken from reference TRBV11-2 and TRBJ1-5, is EAGVAQSPRYKIIEKRQSVAFWCNPISGHATLYWYQQILGQGPKLLIQFQNNGVVDDSQLPKDRFSAERLKGVDSTLKIQPAKLEDSAVYLCASSLGQGGQPQHFGDGTRLSIL.

The V and J genes are TRBV5-1 and TRBJ1-1, with TRBD1 matching over 8 bases. Germline CDR1 reads SGHRS; CDR2 reads YFSETQ. J gave up 2 bases and V 6 bases, and 6 bases lay outside the gene matches. The CDR3 covers 14 residues. The CDR3 protein is CASNLQGVNTEAFF. The CDR3 DNA follows: TGCGCCAGCAATTTACAGGGGGTAAACACTGAAGCTTTCTTT.

The chain employs TRBV29-1 and TRBJ2-7, with TRBD2 matching 7 bases. The V and J ends lost 3 bases and 4 bases, in that order; junction bases with no gene match: 6. Germline CDR1 reads SQVTM; CDR2 reads ANQGSEA. The CDR3 is 13 residues long. The CDR3 loop reads CSVEPSGEYEQYF. The DNA for the CDR3 is TGCAGCGTTGAGCCTAGCGGAGAGTACGAGCAGTACTTC.

V usage is TRBV7-8 and J usage is TRBJ1-3; 7 bases agree with TRBD1. Trimming cost V 0 bases and J 2 bases; bases outside gene matches: 4. The CDR3 covers 16 residues. Germline values: CDR1 SGHVS, CDR2 FQNEAQ. CDR3 residues: CASSLAYRGPGNTIYF. The CDR3 DNA reads as TGTGCCAGCAGCTTAGCATACAGGGGTCCTGGAAACACCATATATTTT.

The J gene is TRBJ1-4, the V gene TRBV4-3; tentative D call: TRBD1 (6 bases). Trimming shortened V by 1 base and J by 6 bases, and 21 bases separated the two germline ends. Germline loops: CDR1 LGHNA, CDR2 YSLEER. The CDR3 contains 18 residues. Here the CDR3 DNA reads TGCGCCAGCAGCCAAGGCCTAGGGACATTAGGAATGGATGAAAAACTGTTTTTT. Protein sequence: CASSQGLGTLGMDEKLFF.

The chain combines TRBV6-6 with TRBJ2-4; no clear D gene. The CDR3 consists of 13 residues. Trimming shortened V by 5 bases and J by 8 bases, and 13 bases separated the two germline ends. CDR1 and CDR2 (germline): MNHNY, SVGAGI (reference sequence). The CDR3 reads CASSTRHTDIQYF. The CDR3 coding sequence is TGTGCCAGCAGTACCCGACACACGGACATTCAGTACTTC.